One T cell receptor beta chain is described in this entry. CDR3 length equals 16 residues. The V and J ends lost 6 bases and 5 bases, in that order; junction bases with no gene match: 8. The germline V gene encodes CDR1 SNHLY and CDR2 FYNNEI. TCR beta CDR3 regions were amplified from RNA. The TCR CDR3 first-round RT-PCR relied on the HTBI primer set. TCRdb recomputed calls from the multiplex PCR reads with MiXCR, one row per CDR3 protein. This table holds over 650,000 distinct CDR3 sequences, about a sixth found once. No ophthalmopathy progression within 18 months constituted stable Graves' hyperthyroidism. These data belong to a study of T cells in Graves' hyperthyroidism and ophthalmopathy.

J is TRBJ2-2 and V is TRBV2, with 11 positions matching TRBD2. Source material: blood. This TCR derives from a man aged 18 to 30 with Graves' hyperthyroidism. CDR3 DNA sequence: TGTGCCAGCAGGATGACTAGCGGGGTAGGGACCGGGGAGCTGTTTTTT. It translates to CASRMTSGVGTGELFF.